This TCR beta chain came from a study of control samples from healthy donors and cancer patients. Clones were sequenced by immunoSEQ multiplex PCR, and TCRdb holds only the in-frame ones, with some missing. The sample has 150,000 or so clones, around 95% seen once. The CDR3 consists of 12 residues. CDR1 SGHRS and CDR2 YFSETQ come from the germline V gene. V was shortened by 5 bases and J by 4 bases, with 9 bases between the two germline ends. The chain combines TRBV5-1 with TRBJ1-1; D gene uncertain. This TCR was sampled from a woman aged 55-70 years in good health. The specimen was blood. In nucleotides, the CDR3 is TGCGCCAGCAGGAAGGAGGGCACTGAAGCTTTCTTT. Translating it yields CASRKEGTEAFF.